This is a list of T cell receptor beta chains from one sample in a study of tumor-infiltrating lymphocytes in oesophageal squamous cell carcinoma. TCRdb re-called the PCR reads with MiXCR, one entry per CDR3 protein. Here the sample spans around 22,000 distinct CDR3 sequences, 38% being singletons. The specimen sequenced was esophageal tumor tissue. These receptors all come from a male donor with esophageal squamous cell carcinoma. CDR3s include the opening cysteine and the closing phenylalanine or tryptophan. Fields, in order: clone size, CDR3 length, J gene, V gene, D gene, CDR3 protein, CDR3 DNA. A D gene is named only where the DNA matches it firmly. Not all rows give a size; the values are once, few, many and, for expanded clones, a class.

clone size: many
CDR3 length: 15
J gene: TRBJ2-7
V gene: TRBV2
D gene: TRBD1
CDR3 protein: CASLPTTGGAYEQYF
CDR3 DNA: TGTGCCAGCCTCCCTACGACAGGGGGCGCCTACGAGCAGTACTTC

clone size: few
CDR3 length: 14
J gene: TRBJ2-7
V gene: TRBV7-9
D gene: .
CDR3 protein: CASSLGGGAYEQYF
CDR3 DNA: TGTGCCAGCAGCTTAGGCGGCGGAGCCTACGAGCAGTACTTC

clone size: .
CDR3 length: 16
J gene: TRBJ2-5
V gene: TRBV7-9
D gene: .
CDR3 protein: CASSTQDPGPQETQYF
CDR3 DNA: TGTGCCAGCAGCACCCAAGACCCGGGACCACAAGAGACCCAGTACTTC

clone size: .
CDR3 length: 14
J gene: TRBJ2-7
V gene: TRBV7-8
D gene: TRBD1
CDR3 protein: CASSLRQGAYEQYF
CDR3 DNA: TGTGCCAGCAGCTTACGACAGGGGGCATACGAGCAGTACTTC

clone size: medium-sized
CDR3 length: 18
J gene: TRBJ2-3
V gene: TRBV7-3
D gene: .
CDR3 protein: CASSLLGVQRARTDTQYF
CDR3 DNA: TGTGCCAGCAGCCTATTGGGGGTTCAGCGGGCCCGCACAGATACGCAGTATTTT

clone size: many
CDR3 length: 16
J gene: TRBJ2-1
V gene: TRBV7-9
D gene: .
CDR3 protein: CASSRLGQLTYNEQFF
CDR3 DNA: TGTGCCAGCAGCCGCCTAGGGCAGCTGACCTACAATGAGCAGTTCTTC

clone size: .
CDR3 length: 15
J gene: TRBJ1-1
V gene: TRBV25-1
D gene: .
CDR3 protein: CASSEYGDLNTEAFF
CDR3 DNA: TGTGCCAGCAGTGAATATGGGGACCTGAACACTGAAGCTTTCTTT

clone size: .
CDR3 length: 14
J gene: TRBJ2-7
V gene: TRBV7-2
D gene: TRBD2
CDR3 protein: CASSPGLAAYEQYF
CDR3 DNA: TGTGCCAGCAGCCCCGGACTAGCCGCCTACGAGCAGTACTTC

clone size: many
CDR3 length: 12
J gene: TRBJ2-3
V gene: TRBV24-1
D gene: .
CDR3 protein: CATSYSTDTQYF
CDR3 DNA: TGTGCCACCTCCTATAGCACAGATACGCAGTATTTT

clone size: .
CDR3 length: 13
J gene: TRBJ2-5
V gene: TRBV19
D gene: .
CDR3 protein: CASSISYQETQYF
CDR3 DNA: TGTGCCAGTAGTATTTCGTACCAAGAGACCCAGTACTTC

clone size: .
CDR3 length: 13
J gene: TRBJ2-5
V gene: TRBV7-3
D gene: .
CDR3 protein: CASSLTAWETQYF
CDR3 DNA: TGTGCCAGCAGCTTAACGGCGTGGGAGACCCAGTACTTC

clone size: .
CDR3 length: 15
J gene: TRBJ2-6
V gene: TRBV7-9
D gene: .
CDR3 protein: CASRRRFSGANVLTF
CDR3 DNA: TGTGCCAGCAGAAGACGGTTCTCTGGGGCCAACGTCCTGACTTTC

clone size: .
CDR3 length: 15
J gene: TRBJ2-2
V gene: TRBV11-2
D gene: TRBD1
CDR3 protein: CASSSRDRVTGELFF
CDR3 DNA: TGTGCCAGCAGCAGTCGGGACAGGGTCACCGGGGAGCTGTTTTTT

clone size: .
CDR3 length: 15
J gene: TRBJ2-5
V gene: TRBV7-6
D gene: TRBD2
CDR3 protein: CASSLAGGYQETQYF
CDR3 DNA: TGTGCTAGCAGCTTAGCGGGGGGGTACCAAGAGACCCAGTACTTC